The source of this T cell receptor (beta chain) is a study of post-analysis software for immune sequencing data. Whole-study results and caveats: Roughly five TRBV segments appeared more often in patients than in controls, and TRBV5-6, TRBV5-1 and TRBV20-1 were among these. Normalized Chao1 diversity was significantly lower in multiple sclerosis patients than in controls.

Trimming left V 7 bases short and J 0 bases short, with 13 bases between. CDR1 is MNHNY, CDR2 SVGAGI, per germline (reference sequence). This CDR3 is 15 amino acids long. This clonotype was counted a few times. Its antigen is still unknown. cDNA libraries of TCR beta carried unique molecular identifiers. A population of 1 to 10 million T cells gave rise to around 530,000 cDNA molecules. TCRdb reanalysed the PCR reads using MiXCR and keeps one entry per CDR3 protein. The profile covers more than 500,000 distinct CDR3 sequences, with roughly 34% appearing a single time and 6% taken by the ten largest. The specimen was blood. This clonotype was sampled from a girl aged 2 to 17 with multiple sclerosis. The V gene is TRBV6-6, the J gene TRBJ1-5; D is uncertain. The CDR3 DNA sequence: TGTGCCAGCACCGCCCGTGGGGATAGCAATCAGCCCCAGCATTTT. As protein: CASTARGDSNQPQHF.